Each of the 31 T cell receptor beta chains below was sequenced from the same sample in a study of blood T cell repertoires in COVID-19. TCRdb's table, derived via immunoSEQ multiplex PCR, lists solely in-frame clones and lacks some. There are around 150,000 clones in the sample; approximately 80% occur only once, and roughly 9.7% lies in the top ten. Material: peripheral blood. Receptors were obtained from a man aged 55 to 70 who had recovered from COVID-19.

A few counts support this clone. The CDR3 coding sequence is TGTGCCAGCAGCGTAGTAGGGGCAGCCGGGGAGCTGTTTTTT. This encodes CASSVVGAAGELFF. This chain uses TRBV9 with TRBJ2-2; a weak D match, TRBD1 (5 bases). The CDR3 covers 14 residues. Trimming took 0 bases from V and 6 from J, leaving 9 bases between them. Germline values: CDR1 SGDLS, CDR2 YYNGEE.

J is TRBJ1-6 and V is TRBV27; 10 nucleotides agree with TRBD1. Trimming cost V 7 bases and J 7 bases; bases outside gene matches: 10. The CDR3 runs 16 residues. Germline V lookup: CDR1 MNHEY, CDR2 SMNVEV (reference sequence). The CDR3 nucleotides read TGTGCCAGCACCCCCGTCGGGACAGGGGTAAATTCACCCCTCCACTTT. Translated, it gives CASTPVGTGVNSPLHF.

Concerning this clone itself: This specimen includes other DNA sequences encoding the same CDR3. The rearrangement joins TRBV19 to TRBJ1-5; possible D gene TRBD1, 5 bases. Germline CDR1 reads LNHDA; CDR2 reads SQIVND (reference sequence). This CDR3 has 13 amino acids. The V end was cut by 5 bases, the J end by 6 bases, with 11 bases between. Here the CDR3 DNA reads TGTGCCAGTAGTGGAGGGGTGGTTCAGCCCCAGCATTTT. It yields the protein CASSGGVVQPQHF. Full variable domain (remainder filled in from reference TRBV19 and TRBJ1-5): DGGITQSPKYLFRKEGQNVTLSCEQNLNHDAMYWYRQDPGQGLRLIYYSQIVNDFQKGDIAEGYSVSREKKESFPLTVTSAQKNPTAFYLCASSGGVVQPQHFGDGTRLSIL.

This rearrangement joins TRBV7-2 to TRBJ2-5; TRBD2 is a possible D gene (6 bases). The V end was cut by 4 bases, the J end by 4 bases, with 16 bases between. Germline V lookup: CDR1 SGHTA, CDR2 FQGNSA. This CDR3 is 15 amino acids long. CDR3 sequence reads: CASSSQLASPETQYF. For the CDR3, the DNA is TGTGCCAGCAGCTCACAGCTAGCGTCCCCAGAGACCCAGTACTTC. The full variable domain, in which reference TRBV7-2 and TRBJ2-5 provide the parts outside the CDR3, is GAGVSQSPSNKVTEKGKDVELRCDPISGHTALYWYRQSLGQGLEFLIYFQGNSAPDKSGLPSDRFSAERTGGSVSTLTIQRTQQEDSAVYLCASSSQLASPETQYFGPGTRLLVL.

The genes are TRBV9 and TRBJ2-5; 9 bases line up with TRBD1. Germline loops: CDR1 SGDLS, CDR2 YYNGEE. The CDR3 consists of 14 residues. The junction had 7 bases not matched to a gene; V was cut back by 5 bases and J by 5 bases. CDR3 region: CASSRTGGGETQYF. The CDR3 bases are TGTGCCAGCAGTCGAACAGGGGGCGGGGAGACCCAGTACTTC.

The rearrangement links TRBV28 to TRBJ1-2; D perhaps matches TRBD1 (6 bases). Trimming took 5 bases from V and 5 from J, leaving 18 bases between them. From germline, CDR1 is MDHEN and CDR2 SYDVKM. The CDR3 runs 15 residues. The chain's CDR3 is CASSVLADRDYGYTF. In DNA form, the CDR3 reads TGTGCCAGCAGTGTTCTAGCGGACAGAGATTATGGCTACACCTTC.

The chain joins TRBV11-2 to TRBJ2-5, with D maybe TRBD1 (6 bases). Trimming pared 0 bases from V and 5 bases from J, leaving 10 bases between. CDR1 and CDR2 from the germline V gene are SGHAT and FQNNGV. This CDR3 is built from 14 residues. The chain's CDR3 is CASSLEQGWETQYF. The DNA for the CDR3 is TGTGCCAGCAGCTTAGAACAGGGCTGGGAGACCCAGTACTTC.

The rearrangement joins TRBV28 to TRBJ1-2, with D maybe TRBD1 (6 bases). CDR3 length equals 13 residues. Germline V gene sequence: CDR1 MDHEN, CDR2 SYDVKM. With 3 bases removed from V and 4 bases from J, the gap between germline ends came to 9 bases. Here the CDR3 DNA reads TGTGCCAGCAGTTTCCGGACAGCCTATGGCTACACCTTC. It yields the protein CASSFRTAYGYTF.

This clone showed up just a few times. The chain joins TRBV6-1 to TRBJ2-3, with 12 nucleotides matching TRBD2. Looked up from germline, CDR1 is MNHNS and CDR2 is SASEGT. The CDR3 spans 20 residues. The J segment lost 5 bases and the V segment lost 3 bases, leaving 18 bases of the junction unmatched. The chain's CDR3 is CASSDWRTSGDLQAQDTQYF. The DNA of the CDR3 is TGTGCCAGCAGTGATTGGAGGACTAGCGGGGACCTCCAAGCGCAAGATACGCAGTATTTT.

V usage is TRBV7-9 and J usage is TRBJ1-1; 10 bases line up with TRBD1. This CDR3 is built from 15 residues. After removal of 5 bases from V and 5 bases from J, the junction contained 8 bases not matched to a gene. The germline CDR1 and CDR2 sequences are SEHNR and FQNEAQ (reference sequence). The CDR3 coding sequence is TGTGCCAGCAGCCTGGGACAGGGGATGAGGACTGAAGCTTTCTTT. It yields the protein CASSLGQGMRTEAFF.

Details on this clone: With a much larger clone just one base away, this may be a read error. The chain carries TRBV11-2 and TRBJ2-1, with 8 bases matching TRBD2. Germline CDR1 and CDR2: SGHAT and FQNNGV. Losses at the gene ends were 8 bases for V and 10 bases for J; bases not matched to a gene: 13. The CDR3 loop spans 14 amino acids. The CDR3 DNA reads TGTGCCAGCCGCGGGCTGGGGGCGGGGGGCGAGCAGTTCTTC. Amino acid sequence: CASRGLGAGGEQFF.

The V gene is TRBV6-2 or TRBV6-3, the J gene TRBJ2-5; D unclear. Germline CDR1 MNHEY, CDR2 SVGEGT. V lost 0 bases, J lost 0 bases, and 14 bases lay in between. CDR3 size: 17 residues. The CDR3 region is CASSYSRLSGYQETQYF. The CDR3, as DNA: TGTGCCAGCAGTTACTCTAGACTCTCCGGGTACCAAGAGACCCAGTACTTC.

This clone was picked up a small number of times. This chain links TRBV6-5 with TRBJ1-6; D remains unclear. Trimming pared 0 bases from V and 8 bases from J, leaving 14 bases between. The V gene's germline CDR1 is MNHEY and CDR2 SVGAGI. This CDR3 comprises 16 residues. This chain's CDR3 is CASSYSNRLGDSPLHF. The CDR3, as DNA: TGTGCCAGCAGTTACTCGAACCGGCTCGGGGATTCACCCCTCCACTTT.

The J gene is TRBJ2-5, the V gene TRBV5-1; 10 bases agree with TRBD1. Germline CDR1 reads SGHRS; CDR2 reads YFSETQ. V shed 7 bases, J shed 5 bases, and the junction held 8 bases outside the gene matches. The length of the CDR3 is 14 residues. CDR3 residues: CASAPGQGSETQYF. CDR3 coding DNA: TGCGCCAGCGCGCCGGGACAGGGGTCGGAGACCCAGTACTTC.

The gene calls are TRBV7-2 and TRBJ2-3; 15 bases match TRBD2. Germline-derived CDR1 and CDR2 are SGHTA and FQGNSA. CDR3 length: 17 residues. The trim removed 5 bases at V and 5 bases at J, leaving 8 bases unmatched. The CDR3 coding sequence is TGTGCCAGCAGCCTCGGACTAGCGGGAGGGCTGGAAGATACGCAGTATTTT. Its translation is CASSLGLAGGLEDTQYF. Filled out from reference TRBV7-2 and TRBJ2-3, the complete variable domain reads GAGVSQSPSNKVTEKGKDVELRCDPISGHTALYWYRQSLGQGLEFLIYFQGNSAPDKSGLPSDRFSAERTGGSVSTLTIQRTQQEDSAVYLCASSLGLAGGLEDTQYFGPGTRLTVL.

The chain uses TRBV18 and TRBJ2-7; TRBD2 aligns across 11 bases. Germline loops: CDR1 KGHSH, CDR2 LQKENI. This CDR3 has 15 amino acids. V lost 3 bases and J lost 7; bases outside the gene matches: 8. The CDR3 region has the DNA TGTGCCAGCTCACCCTTTAGCGGGAGGGCCGAAGAGCAGTACTTC. Residues: CASSPFSGRAEEQYF.

The J gene is TRBJ1-2, the V gene TRBV28, with unresolved D. Trimming pared 8 bases from V and 7 bases from J, leaving 20 bases between. Looked up from germline, CDR1 is MDHEN and CDR2 is SYDVKM. This CDR3 has 14 residues. CDR3 sequence: CASSRKVREAGYTF. The CDR3 DNA sequence: TGTGCCAGCTCCCGAAAGGTGAGGGAGGCTGGCTACACCTTC.

This chain joins TRBV7-8 and TRBJ2-2; no clear D. V was pared by 7 bases and J by 7 bases, with 10 bases between. Germline V gene lookup returns CDR1 SGHVS and CDR2 FQNEAQ. The CDR3 is made up of 12 amino acids. In DNA, the CDR3 is TGTGCCAGCAACTCTTTTGGCGGGGAGCTGTTTTTT. Protein product: CASNSFGGELFF.

Many counts were recorded for this clone. The chain couples TRBV30 to TRBJ2-1; D not resolved. This CDR3 is 12 amino acids long. Germline CDR1 and CDR2: GTSNPN and SVGIG (reference sequence). V lost 0 bases, J lost 6 bases, and 6 bases lay in between. In nucleotides, the CDR3 is TGTGCCTGGAGTGTACGCGGCAATGAGCAGTTCTTC. Translated, it gives CAWSVRGNEQFF.

This rearrangement joins TRBV11-2 to TRBJ2-1; 10 positions match TRBD1. This CDR3 is 16 amino acids long. The V gene's germline CDR1 is SGHAT and CDR2 FQNNGV. The V and J ends lost 2 bases and 5 bases, in that order; junction bases with no gene match: 6. The CDR3 DNA reads TGTGCCAGCAGCTTACCGGGACAGGGGAGTCACAATGAGCAGTTCTTC. Its protein is CASSLPGQGSHNEQFF.

V gene TRBV11-2 combines with J gene TRBJ2-5; perhaps TRBD2 as D (6 bases). Germline CDR1 reads SGHAT; CDR2 reads FQNNGV. The CDR3 totals 16 residues. V lost 6 bases and J lost 1, with 18 bases in between. DNA for the CDR3: TGTGCCAGCAGTATTTCTCTAGCGATGTTCCAAGAGACCCAGTACTTC. This sequence encodes CASSISLAMFQETQYF.

The chain recombines TRBV9 with TRBJ2-2; 12 nucleotides align to TRBD1. CDR1 is SGDLS and CDR2 is YYNGEE in the germline V gene. The CDR3 has 16 amino acids. V was pared by 4 bases and J by 7 bases, with 8 bases of the junction left unmatched. For the CDR3, the DNA is TGTGCCAGCAGCCCCGGGACAGGGGGCGTGGGCGGGGAGCTGTTTTTT. Its translation: CASSPGTGGVGGELFF.

This clone has more than one count but fewer than ten. The chain has TRBV5-1 and TRBJ2-7; TRBD2 matches 7 bases. J was trimmed by 6 bases and V by 0 bases; bases with no gene match: 12. CDR1 is SGHRS and CDR2 is YFSETQ in the germline V gene. The CDR3 runs to 16 residues. The CDR3 reads CASSLARDPGGTEQYF. The CDR3 DNA follows: TGCGCCAGCAGCTTGGCCCGGGACCCCGGGGGGACCGAGCAGTACTTC.

This clone was recorded only once. This chain uses TRBV9 with TRBJ2-1, with D perhaps matching TRBD2 (6 bases). The V end was cut by 0 bases, the J end by 6 bases, with 13 bases between. The CDR3 spans 15 residues. Germline assignment: CDR1 SGDLS and CDR2 YYNGEE. The CDR3 DNA reads as TGTGCCAGCAGCGTAGACGCGGGGCTAGGCAATGAGCAGTTCTTC. Translation: CASSVDAGLGNEQFF.

This clone was seen once. This chain joins TRBV4-1 and TRBJ2-5; 12 bases map to TRBD2. The V and J ends lost 5 bases and 2 bases, in that order; junction bases with no gene match: 6. The germline gives CDR1 MGHRA, CDR2 YSYEKL. CDR3 length: 16 residues. The chain's CDR3 is CASSLRLAGDQETQYF. In nucleotides, the CDR3 is TGCGCCAGCAGCTTACGACTAGCGGGGGATCAAGAGACCCAGTACTTC.

This chain uses TRBV28 with TRBJ2-7; TRBD1 aligns across 10 bases. The CDR3 loop spans 13 amino acids. The ends lost 8 bases at V and 5 bases at J; junction bases unmatched: 6. CDR1 is MDHEN, CDR2 SYDVKM, per germline. CDR3 in DNA: TGTGCCAGCCAGACAGGGGGCATCAACGAGCAGTACTTC. Encoded protein: CASQTGGINEQYF.

V and J are TRBV5-4 and TRBJ2-5, with D perhaps matching TRBD2 (6 bases). The germline V gene has CDR1 SGHNT and CDR2 YYREEE (reference sequence). Trimming removed 7 bases from V and 7 bases from J, with 20 bases in between. CDR3 length equals 14 residues. In DNA, the CDR3 is TGTGCCAGCGGCCCTCGGGACCCCGGGGGGACCCAGTACTTC. It encodes CASGPRDPGGTQYF.

The V call is TRBV28, the J call TRBJ2-7; 9 positions agree with TRBD1. With 4 bases clipped from V and 2 bases from J, the junction kept 6 bases outside the gene matches. Per germline, CDR1 MDHEN and CDR2 SYDVKM. This CDR3 has 15 amino acids. The CDR3 region has the DNA TGTGCCAGCAGTTCGGACAGGGGCCCAACCTACGAGCAGTACTTC. It specifies CASSSDRGPTYEQYF.

CDR3 DNA sequence: TGTGCCAGCACCAACAGGGGTGGGAATTCACCCCTCCACTTT. Translating gives CASTNRGGNSPLHF. V gene TRBV25-1 combines with J gene TRBJ1-6; 7 bases agree with TRBD1. Germline values: CDR1 MGHDK, CDR2 SYGVNS. The ends lost 7 bases at V and 7 bases at J; junction bases unmatched: 7. CDR3 size: 14 residues.

This clone has only one observation. V gene TRBV7-3 combines with J gene TRBJ2-5; TRBD1 is a possible D gene (5 bases). Trimming stripped 2 bases from V and 5 bases from J, with 9 bases between. CDR3 length: 13 residues. CDR1 and CDR2 (germline): SGHTA, FQGTGA. The CDR3 reads CASSLAGSETQYF. CDR3 nucleotide sequence: TGTGCCAGCAGCTTAGCAGGGTCTGAGACCCAGTACTTC.

This clone was found once. The rearrangement uses TRBV6-2 or TRBV6-3 and TRBJ1-2; 8 nucleotides line up with TRBD1. V shed 3 bases and J 3 bases; nucleotides not matched to a gene: 9. The germline V gene has CDR1 MNHEY and CDR2 SVGEGT. The CDR3 sequence is 16 residues long. CDR3 amino acids: CASSYLGTGGYYGYTF. CDR3 nucleotides: TGTGCCAGCAGTTATTTGGGGACAGGTGGATACTATGGCTACACCTTC.